This is a list of T cell receptor beta chains from one sample in a study of T cell responses to AZD1222 COVID-19 vaccine. The assay was immunoSEQ multiplex PCR, and TCRdb's table has in-frame clones only and misses some. The data contain 150,000 to 200,000 clones, approximately 93% of them seen just once; the ten biggest clones take up 0.9%. The source material was peripheral blood, sampled on day 0 of AZD1222 vaccination. The receptor source for this set is an adult in good health. Both conserved end residues are part of each CDR3. The D gene is left open where the match is weak. The size field is filled for only some rows; it gives once, few, many or a size class.

clone size: once
V gene: TRBV6-1
J gene: TRBJ1-6
D gene: -
CDR3 length: 16
CDR3 protein: CASSEALGSYNSPLHF
CDR3 DNA: TGTGCCAGCAGTGAAGCGCTAGGCTCCTATAATTCACCCCTCCACTTT

clone size: once
V gene: TRBV5-4
J gene: TRBJ2-7
D gene: -
CDR3 length: 15
CDR3 protein: CASSPELPPTYEQYF
CDR3 DNA: TGTGCCAGCAGCCCTGAACTACCACCGACCTACGAGCAGTACTTC

clone size: -
V gene: TRBV7-9
J gene: TRBJ2-1
D gene: -
CDR3 length: 13
CDR3 protein: CASSDQGPSEQFF
CDR3 DNA: TGTGCCAGCAGCGACCAGGGGCCCAGTGAGCAGTTCTTC

clone size: -
V gene: TRBV4-1
J gene: TRBJ1-2
D gene: -
CDR3 length: 16
CDR3 protein: CASSQDMGIANYGYTF
CDR3 DNA: TGCGCCAGCAGCCAAGATATGGGGATAGCTAACTATGGCTACACCTTC

clone size: -
V gene: TRBV30
J gene: TRBJ2-3
D gene: -
CDR3 length: 12
CDR3 protein: CAWSVGQDTQYF
CDR3 DNA: TGTGCCTGGAGTGTGGGGCAAGATACGCAGTATTTT

clone size: -
V gene: TRBV5-6
J gene: TRBJ1-2
D gene: TRBD1
CDR3 length: 15
CDR3 protein: CASSYGTGVSYGYTF
CDR3 DNA: TGTGCCAGCAGCTACGGGACAGGGGTTTCCTATGGCTACACCTTC

clone size: -
V gene: TRBV7-9
J gene: TRBJ2-7
D gene: -
CDR3 length: 13
CDR3 protein: CASSGRSSYEQYF
CDR3 DNA: TGTGCCAGCAGTGGACGTAGCTCCTACGAGCAGTACTTC

clone size: -
V gene: TRBV4-1
J gene: TRBJ1-2
D gene: -
CDR3 length: 14
CDR3 protein: CASSQAEGRWVVSF
CDR3 DNA: TGCGCCAGCAGCCAAGCGGAGGGACGGTGGGTTGTATCCTTC

clone size: -
V gene: TRBV6-5
J gene: TRBJ2-5
D gene: -
CDR3 length: 13
CDR3 protein: CASRSGGAQTQYF
CDR3 DNA: TGTGCCAGCAGGAGTGGGGGGGCCCAGACCCAGTACTTC

clone size: -
V gene: TRBV7-3
J gene: TRBJ2-2
D gene: TRBD2
CDR3 length: 18
CDR3 protein: CASSLTRPSGGSTGELFF
CDR3 DNA: TGTGCCAGCAGCTTAACGAGGCCTAGCGGGGGGAGCACCGGGGAGCTGTTTTTT

clone size: -
V gene: TRBV5-1
J gene: TRBJ2-7
D gene: -
CDR3 length: 13
CDR3 protein: CASSFQTSREQYF
CDR3 DNA: TGCGCCAGCAGCTTCCAGACTAGTCGCGAGCAGTACTTC

clone size: -
V gene: TRBV6-5
J gene: TRBJ1-2
D gene: -
CDR3 length: 13
CDR3 protein: CASSPYSTVGYTF
CDR3 DNA: TGTGCCAGCAGTCCGTATAGCACTGTTGGCTACACCTTC

clone size: -
V gene: TRBV5-1
J gene: TRBJ1-2
D gene: -
CDR3 length: 16
CDR3 protein: CASSLGPASFQDGYTF
CDR3 DNA: TGCGCCAGCAGCTTGGGCCCAGCCTCCTTTCAGGATGGCTACACCTTC

clone size: -
V gene: TRBV27
J gene: TRBJ1-6
D gene: -
CDR3 length: 17
CDR3 protein: CASRFYDTQGGNSPLHF
CDR3 DNA: TGTGCCAGCAGGTTCTACGATACACAGGGTGGGAATTCACCCCTCCACTTT

clone size: once
V gene: TRBV18
J gene: TRBJ2-1
D gene: -
CDR3 length: 18
CDR3 protein: CASSPLVLTDNSYNEQFF
CDR3 DNA: TGTGCCAGCTCACCGTTAGTTCTTACAGACAACTCCTACAATGAGCAGTTCTTC

clone size: -
V gene: TRBV11-2
J gene: TRBJ1-6
D gene: -
CDR3 length: 16
CDR3 protein: CASSLRVGRGLSPLHF
CDR3 DNA: TGTGCCAGCAGCTTAAGGGTGGGCAGGGGACTTTCACCCCTCCACTTT

clone size: -
V gene: TRBV13
J gene: TRBJ1-1
D gene: -
CDR3 length: 17
CDR3 protein: CASSLRGAGRRWTEAFF
CDR3 DNA: TGTGCCAGCAGCTTACGGGGGGCAGGCCGACGTTGGACTGAAGCTTTCTTT

clone size: once
V gene: TRBV5-3
J gene: TRBJ1-2
D gene: TRBD1
CDR3 length: 20
CDR3 protein: CARSLAEIRDRGRVVYGYTF
CDR3 DNA: TGTGCCAGAAGCTTGGCCGAGATCCGGGACAGGGGGCGAGTTGTCTATGGCTACACCTTC

clone size: -
V gene: TRBV5-1
J gene: TRBJ1-2
D gene: TRBD1
CDR3 length: 15
CDR3 protein: CASSPVGTGQYGYTF
CDR3 DNA: TGCGCCAGCAGCCCGGTAGGGACAGGACAGTATGGCTACACCTTC

clone size: -
V gene: TRBV6-5
J gene: TRBJ1-3
D gene: -
CDR3 length: 15
CDR3 protein: CASSRLAGSGNTIYF
CDR3 DNA: TGTGCCAGCAGTCGCCTGGCGGGCTCTGGAAACACCATATATTTT

clone size: once
V gene: TRBV19
J gene: TRBJ1-6
D gene: TRBD1
CDR3 length: 18
CDR3 protein: CASSILSQGAHSGSPLHF
CDR3 DNA: TGTGCCAGTAGTATTTTGTCACAGGGGGCGCATTCCGGTTCACCCCTCCACTTT

clone size: -
V gene: TRBV4-1
J gene: TRBJ1-4
D gene: -
CDR3 length: 11
CDR3 protein: CASSQVEKLFF
CDR3 DNA: TGCGCCAGCAGCCAAGTTGAAAAACTGTTTTTT

clone size: once
V gene: TRBV30
J gene: TRBJ1-3
D gene: -
CDR3 length: 14
CDR3 protein: CAWRPGISGNTIYF
CDR3 DNA: TGTGCCTGGAGACCAGGAATCTCTGGAAACACCATATATTTT

clone size: -
V gene: TRBV3-1/TRBV3-2
J gene: TRBJ2-2
D gene: -
CDR3 length: 15
CDR3 protein: CASSQFRTNTGELFF
CDR3 DNA: TGTGCCAGCAGCCAGTTCCGTACGAACACCGGGGAGCTGTTTTTT

clone size: -
V gene: TRBV11-3
J gene: TRBJ2-7
D gene: -
CDR3 length: 13
CDR3 protein: CASQGELSYEQYF
CDR3 DNA: TGTGCAAGCCAAGGGGAGCTCTCCTACGAGCAGTACTTC

clone size: -
V gene: TRBV7-9
J gene: TRBJ1-4
D gene: -
CDR3 length: 15
CDR3 protein: CASSPRGSDSEKLFF
CDR3 DNA: TGTGCCAGCAGCCCGAGGGGGTCGGACTCTGAAAAACTGTTTTTT

clone size: -
V gene: TRBV5-1
J gene: TRBJ2-1
D gene: -
CDR3 length: 11
CDR3 protein: CASSDYNEQFF
CDR3 DNA: TGCGCCAGCAGCGATTACAATGAGCAGTTCTTC

clone size: -
V gene: TRBV5-1
J gene: TRBJ2-3
D gene: -
CDR3 length: 14
CDR3 protein: CASSLSARTDTQYF
CDR3 DNA: TGCGCCAGCAGCCTATCGGCGCGCACAGATACGCAGTATTTT

clone size: -
V gene: TRBV18
J gene: TRBJ2-7
D gene: TRBD2
CDR3 length: 13
CDR3 protein: CASSPGEGLEQYF
CDR3 DNA: TGTGCCAGCTCACCAGGGGAGGGGCTCGAGCAGTACTTC

clone size: -
V gene: TRBV19
J gene: TRBJ1-5
D gene: -
CDR3 length: 14
CDR3 protein: CASSISVGNQPQHF
CDR3 DNA: TGTGCCAGTAGTATTTCCGTGGGGAATCAGCCCCAGCATTTT

clone size: -
V gene: TRBV7-9
J gene: TRBJ1-2
D gene: TRBD1
CDR3 length: 15
CDR3 protein: CASSPRDRDNYGYTF
CDR3 DNA: TGTGCCAGCAGCCCCCGGGACAGAGATAACTATGGCTACACCTTC

clone size: -
V gene: TRBV10-3
J gene: TRBJ1-1
D gene: TRBD1
CDR3 length: 15
CDR3 protein: CAISGTGGFFTEAFF
CDR3 DNA: TGTGCCATCAGCGGGACAGGGGGTTTTTTTACTGAAGCTTTCTTT

clone size: -
V gene: TRBV5-1
J gene: TRBJ1-1
D gene: -
CDR3 length: 12
CDR3 protein: CASSFGDGEAFF
CDR3 DNA: TGCGCCAGCAGCTTTGGGGATGGTGAAGCTTTCTTT

clone size: -
V gene: TRBV2
J gene: TRBJ1-2
D gene: TRBD1
CDR3 length: 14
CDR3 protein: CASSYTGTEYGYTF
CDR3 DNA: TGTGCCAGCAGTTATACCGGGACAGAGTATGGCTACACCTTC

clone size: -
V gene: TRBV15
J gene: TRBJ2-2
D gene: -
CDR3 length: 16
CDR3 protein: CATSRWAGRNTGELFF
CDR3 DNA: TGTGCCACCAGCAGATGGGCAGGGAGGAACACCGGGGAGCTGTTTTTT

clone size: -
V gene: TRBV28
J gene: TRBJ2-6
D gene: -
CDR3 length: 16
CDR3 protein: CASNSPGDSGANVLTF
CDR3 DNA: TGTGCCAGCAATTCCCCGGGGGACTCTGGGGCCAACGTCCTGACTTTC

clone size: -
V gene: TRBV6-5
J gene: TRBJ1-5
D gene: -
CDR3 length: 14
CDR3 protein: CASSYSFAAQPQHF
CDR3 DNA: TGTGCCAGCAGTTACTCGTTTGCAGCTCAGCCCCAGCATTTT

clone size: -
V gene: TRBV5-6
J gene: TRBJ1-2
D gene: -
CDR3 length: 12
CDR3 protein: CASSWGSRGYTF
CDR3 DNA: TGTGCCAGCAGCTGGGGATCGAGGGGCTACACCTTC

clone size: -
V gene: TRBV4-3
J gene: TRBJ1-3
D gene: TRBD1
CDR3 length: 18
CDR3 protein: CASSQASDRGFSGNTIYF
CDR3 DNA: TGCGCCAGCAGCCAAGCGTCTGACAGGGGCTTCTCTGGAAACACCATATATTTT

clone size: -
V gene: TRBV6-5
J gene: TRBJ1-2
D gene: -
CDR3 length: 13
CDR3 protein: CASMTIYRDGYTF
CDR3 DNA: TGTGCCAGCATGACGATTTACAGGGATGGCTACACCTTC

clone size: -
V gene: TRBV30
J gene: TRBJ2-7
D gene: -
CDR3 length: 15
CDR3 protein: CAWSVRQSPATVQYF
CDR3 DNA: TGTGCCTGGAGTGTGAGACAGAGCCCCGCTACGGTGCAGTACTTC

clone size: once
V gene: TRBV6-2/TRBV6-3
J gene: TRBJ2-5
D gene: -
CDR3 length: 14
CDR3 protein: CASSYGGTGETQYF
CDR3 DNA: TGTGCCAGCAGTTATGGAGGGACCGGTGAGACCCAGTACTTC

clone size: -
V gene: TRBV7-2
J gene: TRBJ1-4
D gene: TRBD1
CDR3 length: 16
CDR3 protein: CASSLGLTGGGEKLFF
CDR3 DNA: TGTGCCAGCAGCTTAGGCCTGACAGGGGGTGGCGAAAAACTGTTTTTT

clone size: few
V gene: TRBV20-1
J gene: TRBJ1-2
D gene: -
CDR3 length: 11
CDR3 protein: CSAVRGEGYTF
CDR3 DNA: TGCAGTGCTGTTAGGGGGGAAGGCTACACCTTC

clone size: -
V gene: TRBV2
J gene: TRBJ1-2
D gene: TRBD1
CDR3 length: 12
CDR3 protein: CASGTGGYGYTF
CDR3 DNA: TGTGCCAGCGGGACAGGGGGCTATGGCTACACCTTC

clone size: -
V gene: TRBV18
J gene: TRBJ1-5
D gene: -
CDR3 length: 14
CDR3 protein: CASSPLGPDQPQHF
CDR3 DNA: TGTGCCAGCTCACCTCTGGGGCCAGATCAGCCCCAGCATTTT

clone size: -
V gene: TRBV2
J gene: TRBJ1-1
D gene: TRBD1
CDR3 length: 12
CDR3 protein: CASSPGQGEAFF
CDR3 DNA: TGTGCCAGCAGTCCGGGACAGGGTGAAGCTTTCTTT

clone size: -
V gene: TRBV10-3
J gene: TRBJ1-4
D gene: TRBD1
CDR3 length: 15
CDR3 protein: CAISEFRDRGEKLFF
CDR3 DNA: TGTGCCATCAGTGAGTTCCGGGACAGGGGAGAAAAACTGTTTTTT

clone size: -
V gene: TRBV7-3
J gene: TRBJ1-1
D gene: TRBD1
CDR3 length: 16
CDR3 protein: CASSSSRTGKVTEAFF
CDR3 DNA: TGTGCCAGCAGCTCCTCCCGGACAGGGAAGGTCACTGAAGCTTTCTTT

clone size: once
V gene: TRBV5-1
J gene: TRBJ2-1
D gene: TRBD1
CDR3 length: 16
CDR3 protein: CASSLAWTGVFNEQFF
CDR3 DNA: TGCGCCAGCAGCTTGGCCTGGACAGGGGTTTTTAATGAGCAGTTCTTC

clone size: -
V gene: TRBV5-4
J gene: TRBJ2-7
D gene: -
CDR3 length: 13
CDR3 protein: CASSLDQTYEQYF
CDR3 DNA: TGTGCCAGCAGCTTGGACCAGACCTACGAGCAGTACTTC

clone size: -
V gene: TRBV29-1
J gene: TRBJ1-2
D gene: TRBD1
CDR3 length: 13
CDR3 protein: CSVEEQGASGYTF
CDR3 DNA: TGCAGCGTTGAAGAACAGGGGGCAAGTGGCTACACCTTC

clone size: -
V gene: TRBV28
J gene: TRBJ2-7
D gene: TRBD1
CDR3 length: 15
CDR3 protein: CASSPQGTARYEQYF
CDR3 DNA: TGTGCCAGCAGTCCACAGGGGACAGCCCGATACGAGCAGTACTTC

clone size: -
V gene: TRBV7-2
J gene: TRBJ2-5
D gene: TRBD1
CDR3 length: 15
CDR3 protein: CASSLTGASLGTQYF
CDR3 DNA: TGTGCCAGCAGCTTAACAGGGGCGTCTTTGGGGACCCAGTACTTC

clone size: -
V gene: TRBV9
J gene: TRBJ2-2
D gene: -
CDR3 length: 15
CDR3 protein: CASSVGGGPTGELFF
CDR3 DNA: TGTGCCAGCAGCGTAGGGGGGGGCCCCACCGGGGAGCTGTTTTTT

clone size: -
V gene: TRBV28
J gene: TRBJ1-2
D gene: TRBD1
CDR3 length: 14
CDR3 protein: CASTRTGPHYGYTF
CDR3 DNA: TGTGCCAGCACCCGGACAGGGCCACACTATGGCTACACCTTC